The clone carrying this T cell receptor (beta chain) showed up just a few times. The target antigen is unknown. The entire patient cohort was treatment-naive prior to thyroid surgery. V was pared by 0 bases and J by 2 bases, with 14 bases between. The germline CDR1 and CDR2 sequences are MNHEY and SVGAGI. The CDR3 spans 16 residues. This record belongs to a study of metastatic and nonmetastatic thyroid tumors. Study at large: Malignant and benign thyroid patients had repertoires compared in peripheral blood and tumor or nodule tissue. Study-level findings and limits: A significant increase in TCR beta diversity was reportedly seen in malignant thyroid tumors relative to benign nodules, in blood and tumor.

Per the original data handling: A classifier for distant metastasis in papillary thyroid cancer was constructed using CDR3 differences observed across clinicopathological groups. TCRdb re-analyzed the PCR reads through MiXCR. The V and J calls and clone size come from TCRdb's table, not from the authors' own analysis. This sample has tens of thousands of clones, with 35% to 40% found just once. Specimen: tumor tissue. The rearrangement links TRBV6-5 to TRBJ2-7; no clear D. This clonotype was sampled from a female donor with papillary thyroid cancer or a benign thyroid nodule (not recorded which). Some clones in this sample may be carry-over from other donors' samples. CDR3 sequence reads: CASSYSPAPGTYEQYF. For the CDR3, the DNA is TGTGCCAGCAGTTACTCCCCCGCCCCGGGTACCTACGAGCAGTACTTC.